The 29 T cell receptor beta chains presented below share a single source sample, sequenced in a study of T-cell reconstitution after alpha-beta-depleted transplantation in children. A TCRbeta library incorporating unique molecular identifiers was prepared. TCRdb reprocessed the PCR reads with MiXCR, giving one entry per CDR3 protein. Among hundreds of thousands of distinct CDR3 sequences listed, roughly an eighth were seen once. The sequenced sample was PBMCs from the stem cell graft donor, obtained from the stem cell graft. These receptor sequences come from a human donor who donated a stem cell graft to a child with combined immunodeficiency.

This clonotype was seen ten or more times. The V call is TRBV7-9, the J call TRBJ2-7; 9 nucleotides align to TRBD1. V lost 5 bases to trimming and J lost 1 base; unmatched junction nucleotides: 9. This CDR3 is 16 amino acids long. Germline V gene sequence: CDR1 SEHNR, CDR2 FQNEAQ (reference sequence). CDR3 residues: CASSPPGQGISYEQYF. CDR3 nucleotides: TGTGCCAGCAGCCCTCCGGGACAGGGCATATCCTACGAGCAGTACTTC.

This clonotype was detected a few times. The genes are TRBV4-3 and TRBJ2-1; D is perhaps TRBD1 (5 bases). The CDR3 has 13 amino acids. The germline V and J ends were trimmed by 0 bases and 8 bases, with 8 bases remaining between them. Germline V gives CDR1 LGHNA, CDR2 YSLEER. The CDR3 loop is CASSQDQGHEQFF. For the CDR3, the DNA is TGCGCCAGCAGCCAAGACCAGGGCCATGAGCAGTTCTTC.

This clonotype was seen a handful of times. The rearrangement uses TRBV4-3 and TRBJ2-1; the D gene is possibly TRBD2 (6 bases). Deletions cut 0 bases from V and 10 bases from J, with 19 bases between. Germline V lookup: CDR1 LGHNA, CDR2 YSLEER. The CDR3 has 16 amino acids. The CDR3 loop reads CASSQDRWRDGREQFF. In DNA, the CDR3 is TGCGCCAGCAGCCAAGATCGATGGCGGGACGGCCGAGAGCAGTTCTTC.

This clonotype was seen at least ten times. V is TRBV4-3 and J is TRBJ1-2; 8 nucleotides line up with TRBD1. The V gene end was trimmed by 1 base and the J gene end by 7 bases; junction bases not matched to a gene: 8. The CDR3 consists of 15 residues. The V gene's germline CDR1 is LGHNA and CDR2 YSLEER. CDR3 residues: CASSQGQGAIGGYTF. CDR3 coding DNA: TGCGCCAGCAGCCAAGGTCAGGGGGCGATAGGTGGCTACACCTTC.

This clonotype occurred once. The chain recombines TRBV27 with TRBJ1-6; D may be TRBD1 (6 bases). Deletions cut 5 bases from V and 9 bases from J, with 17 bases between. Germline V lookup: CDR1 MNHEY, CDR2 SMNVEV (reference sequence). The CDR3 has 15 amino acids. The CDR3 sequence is CASSLVPGHFSPLHF. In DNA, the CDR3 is TGTGCCAGCAGTCTTGTCCCGGGACATTTTTCACCCCTCCACTTT.

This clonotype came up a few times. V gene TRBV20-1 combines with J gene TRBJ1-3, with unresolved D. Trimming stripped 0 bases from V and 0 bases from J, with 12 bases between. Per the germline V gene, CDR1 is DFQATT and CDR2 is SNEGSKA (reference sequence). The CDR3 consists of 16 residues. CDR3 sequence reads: CSARDLSGYSGNTIYF. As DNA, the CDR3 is TGCAGTGCTAGAGATCTCTCTGGATACTCTGGAAACACCATATATTTT.

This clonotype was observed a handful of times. CDR3 nucleotide sequence: TGTGCCAGCAGCTTAGAGGGAACAGCTGGAAACACCATATATTTT. Protein sequence: CASSLEGTAGNTIYF. This rearrangement joins TRBV7-2 to TRBJ1-3; D is uncertain. Germline values: CDR1 SGHTA, CDR2 FQGNSA. V was shortened by 1 base and J by 2 bases, with 9 bases between the two germline ends. This CDR3 has 15 amino acids.

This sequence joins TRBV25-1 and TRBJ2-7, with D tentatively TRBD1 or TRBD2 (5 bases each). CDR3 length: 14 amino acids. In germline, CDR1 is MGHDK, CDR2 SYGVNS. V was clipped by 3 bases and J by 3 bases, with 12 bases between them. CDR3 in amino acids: CASSDWDVGYEQYF. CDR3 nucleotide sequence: TGTGCCAGCAGTGACTGGGACGTCGGCTACGAGCAGTACTTC.

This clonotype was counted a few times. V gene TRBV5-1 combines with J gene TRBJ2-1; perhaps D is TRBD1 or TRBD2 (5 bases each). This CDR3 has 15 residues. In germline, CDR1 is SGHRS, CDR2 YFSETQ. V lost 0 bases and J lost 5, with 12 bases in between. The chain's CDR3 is CASSLDGGYHNEQFF. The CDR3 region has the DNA TGCGCCAGCAGCTTGGATGGGGGTTACCACAATGAGCAGTTCTTC. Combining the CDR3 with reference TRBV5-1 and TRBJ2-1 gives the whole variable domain KAGVTQTPRYLIKTRGQQVTLSCSPISGHRSVSWYQQTPGQGLQFLFEYFSETQRNKGNFPGRFSGRQFSNSRSEMNVSTLELGDSALYLCASSLDGGYHNEQFFGPGTRLTVL.

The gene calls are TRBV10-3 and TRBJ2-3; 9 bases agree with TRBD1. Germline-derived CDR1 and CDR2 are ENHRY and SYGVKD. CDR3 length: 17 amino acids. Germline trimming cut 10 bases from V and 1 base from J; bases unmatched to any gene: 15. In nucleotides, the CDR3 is TGTGCCAAAAAAACTTCCGGGACAGGGACCCGCACAGATACGCAGTATTTT. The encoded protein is CAKKTSGTGTRTDTQYF.

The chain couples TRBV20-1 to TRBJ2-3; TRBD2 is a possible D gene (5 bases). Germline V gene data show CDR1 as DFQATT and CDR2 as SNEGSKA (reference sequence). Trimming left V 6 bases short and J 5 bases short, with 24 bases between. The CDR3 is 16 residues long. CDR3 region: CSAPRRVRTSGDTQYF. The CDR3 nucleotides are TGCAGTGCCCCCCGGCGGGTGCGGACCTCAGGAGATACGCAGTATTTT.

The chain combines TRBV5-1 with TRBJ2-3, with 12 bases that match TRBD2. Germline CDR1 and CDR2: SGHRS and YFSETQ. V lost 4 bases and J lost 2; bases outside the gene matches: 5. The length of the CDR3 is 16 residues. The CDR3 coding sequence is TGCGCCAGCAGCGGCCTAGCGGGGGGGCTCACAGATACGCAGTATTTT. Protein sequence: CASSGLAGGLTDTQYF.

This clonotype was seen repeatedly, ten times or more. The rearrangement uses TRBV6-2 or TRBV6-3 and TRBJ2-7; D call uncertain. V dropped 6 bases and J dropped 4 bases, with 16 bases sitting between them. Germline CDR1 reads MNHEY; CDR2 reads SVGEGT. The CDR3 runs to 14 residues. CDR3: CASSPTHLSYEQYF. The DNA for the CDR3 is TGTGCCAGCAGCCCGACTCATCTATCGTACGAGCAGTACTTC.

This chain's CDR3 is CATSDSPDSYGPQYF. The DNA of the CDR3 is TGTGCCACCAGTGATTCCCCCGACAGTTATGGGCCCCAGTACTTC. The chain couples TRBV24-1 to TRBJ2-5; D may be TRBD1 (5 bases). Germline-derived CDR1 and CDR2 are KGHDR and SFDVKD. V was shortened by 2 bases and J by 9 bases, with 18 bases between the two germline ends. The CDR3 runs 15 residues.

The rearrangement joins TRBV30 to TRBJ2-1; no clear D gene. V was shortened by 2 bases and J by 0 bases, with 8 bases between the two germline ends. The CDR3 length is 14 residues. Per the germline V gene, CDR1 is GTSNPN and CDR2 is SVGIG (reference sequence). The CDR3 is CAWSLLSSYNEQFF. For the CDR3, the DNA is TGTGCCTGGAGTCTTCTAAGCTCCTACAATGAGCAGTTCTTC. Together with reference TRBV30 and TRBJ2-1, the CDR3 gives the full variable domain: SQTIHQWPATLVQPVGSPLSLECTVEGTSNPNLYWYRQAAGRGLQLLFYSVGIGQISSEVPQNLSASRPQDRQFILSSKKLLLSDSGFYLCAWSLLSSYNEQFFGPGTRLTVL.

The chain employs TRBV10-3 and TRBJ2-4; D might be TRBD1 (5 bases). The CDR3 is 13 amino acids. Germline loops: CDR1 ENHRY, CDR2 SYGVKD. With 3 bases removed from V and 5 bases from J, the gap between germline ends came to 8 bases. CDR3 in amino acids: CAISDMTENIQYF. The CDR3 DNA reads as TGTGCCATCAGTGACATGACAGAAAACATTCAGTACTTC.

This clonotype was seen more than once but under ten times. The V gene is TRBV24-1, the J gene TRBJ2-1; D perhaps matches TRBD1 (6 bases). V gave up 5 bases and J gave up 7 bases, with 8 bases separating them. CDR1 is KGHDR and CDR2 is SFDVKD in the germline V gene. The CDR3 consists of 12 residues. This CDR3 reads CATSGGLNEQFF. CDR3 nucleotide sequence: TGTGCCACCAGTGGGGGGCTTAATGAGCAGTTCTTC.

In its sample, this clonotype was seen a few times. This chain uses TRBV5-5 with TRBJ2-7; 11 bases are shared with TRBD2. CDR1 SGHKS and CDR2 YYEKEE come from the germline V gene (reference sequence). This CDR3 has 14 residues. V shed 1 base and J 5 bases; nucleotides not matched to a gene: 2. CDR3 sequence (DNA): TGTGCCAGCAGCTTGACTAGCGGGAGCAACGAGCAGTACTTC. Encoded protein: CASSLTSGSNEQYF.

CDR3 in amino acids: CSGQTQETQYF. The CDR3 nucleotides are TGCAGTGGACAGACCCAAGAGACCCAGTACTTC. This chain connects TRBV29-1 to TRBJ2-5; D may be TRBD1 (6 bases). The V gene's germline CDR1 is SQVTM and CDR2 ANQGSEA. The CDR3 is made up of 11 amino acids.

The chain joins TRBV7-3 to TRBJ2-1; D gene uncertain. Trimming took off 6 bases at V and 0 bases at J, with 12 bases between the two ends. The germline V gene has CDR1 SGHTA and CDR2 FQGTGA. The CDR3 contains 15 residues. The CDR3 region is CASRWKGSSYNEQFF. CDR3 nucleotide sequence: TGTGCCAGCAGGTGGAAGGGAAGCTCCTACAATGAGCAGTTCTTC.

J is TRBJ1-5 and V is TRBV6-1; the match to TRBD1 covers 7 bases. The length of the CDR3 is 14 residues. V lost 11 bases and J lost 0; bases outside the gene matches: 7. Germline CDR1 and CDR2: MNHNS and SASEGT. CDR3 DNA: TGTGCCGCAGGGGACAGACCTAGCAATCAGCCCCAGCATTTT. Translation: CAAGDRPSNQPQHF.

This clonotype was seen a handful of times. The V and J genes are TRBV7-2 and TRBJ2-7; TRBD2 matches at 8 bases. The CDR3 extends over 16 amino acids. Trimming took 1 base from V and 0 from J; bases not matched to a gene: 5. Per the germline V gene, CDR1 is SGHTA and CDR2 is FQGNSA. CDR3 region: CASSLVGGGSSYEQYF. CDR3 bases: TGTGCCAGCAGCTTAGTCGGCGGGGGGAGCTCCTACGAGCAGTACTTC.

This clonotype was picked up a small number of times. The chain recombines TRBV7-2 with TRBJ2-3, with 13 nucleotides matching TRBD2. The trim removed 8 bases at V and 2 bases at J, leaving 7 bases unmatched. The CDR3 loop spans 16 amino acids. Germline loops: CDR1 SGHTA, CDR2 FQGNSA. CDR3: CASVTSGGRDTDTQYF. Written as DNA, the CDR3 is TGTGCCAGCGTGACTAGCGGGGGGAGGGACACAGATACGCAGTATTTT.

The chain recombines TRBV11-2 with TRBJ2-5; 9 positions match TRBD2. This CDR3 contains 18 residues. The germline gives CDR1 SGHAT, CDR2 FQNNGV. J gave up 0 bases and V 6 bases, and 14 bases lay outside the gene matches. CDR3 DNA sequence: TGTGCCAGCAGTATCCATATTTGGCGGGGGGGGTACCAAGAGACCCAGTACTTC. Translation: CASSIHIWRGGYQETQYF.

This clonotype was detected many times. The DNA for the CDR3 is TGTGCCAGCAGGGACGGACTGGCGGGATACGAGCAGTACTTC. It is translated as CASRDGLAGYEQYF. V is TRBV12-3 or TRBV12-4 and J is TRBJ2-7, with TRBD2 as a possible D gene (6 bases). The CDR3 spans 14 residues. The germline V and J ends were trimmed by 6 bases and 4 bases, with 16 bases remaining between them.

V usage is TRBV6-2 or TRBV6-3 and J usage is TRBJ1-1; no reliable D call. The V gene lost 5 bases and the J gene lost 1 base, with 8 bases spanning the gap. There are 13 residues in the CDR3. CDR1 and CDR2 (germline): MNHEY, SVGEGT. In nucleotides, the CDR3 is TGTGCCAGCAGTAAACGGGCGAACACTGAAGCTTTCTTT. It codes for CASSKRANTEAFF.

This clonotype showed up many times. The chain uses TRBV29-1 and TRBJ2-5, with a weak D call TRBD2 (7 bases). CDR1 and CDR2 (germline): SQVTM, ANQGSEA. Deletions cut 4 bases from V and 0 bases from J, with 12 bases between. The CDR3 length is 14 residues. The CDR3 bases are TGCAGCGTTGCGGGGGGCCGAAACCAAGAGACCCAGTACTTC. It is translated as CSVAGGRNQETQYF.

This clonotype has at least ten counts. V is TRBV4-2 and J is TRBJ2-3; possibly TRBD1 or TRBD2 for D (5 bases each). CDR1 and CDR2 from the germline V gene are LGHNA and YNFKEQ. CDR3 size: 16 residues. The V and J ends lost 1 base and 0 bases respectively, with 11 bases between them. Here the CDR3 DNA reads TGTGCCAGCAGCCAAGGGGACCGTCGCAGCACAGATACGCAGTATTTT. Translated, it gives CASSQGDRRSTDTQYF.

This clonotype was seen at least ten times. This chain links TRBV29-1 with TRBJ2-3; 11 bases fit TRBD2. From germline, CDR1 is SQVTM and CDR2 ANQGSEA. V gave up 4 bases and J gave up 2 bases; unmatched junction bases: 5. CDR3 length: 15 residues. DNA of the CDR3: TGCAGCGTTGCTTCTAGCGGGGGGAACACAGATACGCAGTATTTT. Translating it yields CSVASSGGNTDTQYF.